This T cell receptor (beta chain) was retrieved from a study of somatic mutations in cytotoxic T cells in rheumatoid arthritis. Overall study: In some cases, T-cell populations stained with V beta antibodies were flow-sorted at nearly 100% purity, and these included V beta1+ cells sequenced for TCRB.

There are 16 residues in the CDR3. CDR1 SGHDN and CDR2 FVKESK come from the germline V gene. Trimming pared 2 bases from V and 1 base from J, leaving 14 bases between. Generated by immunoSEQ multiplex PCR, the TCRdb table keeps only in-frame clones and is missing some. The profile shows roughly 15,000 clones, almost 85% of them singletons. This TCR was sampled from an adult with rheumatoid arthritis. The sequencing input was CD8+ T cells sorted from blood. The rearrangement links TRBV14 to TRBJ2-5, with D uncertain. The CDR3 coding sequence is TGTGCCAGCAGCCAACTTCTGTCGGGCCCCCAAGAGACCCAGTACTTC. This gives the protein CASSQLLSGPQETQYF.